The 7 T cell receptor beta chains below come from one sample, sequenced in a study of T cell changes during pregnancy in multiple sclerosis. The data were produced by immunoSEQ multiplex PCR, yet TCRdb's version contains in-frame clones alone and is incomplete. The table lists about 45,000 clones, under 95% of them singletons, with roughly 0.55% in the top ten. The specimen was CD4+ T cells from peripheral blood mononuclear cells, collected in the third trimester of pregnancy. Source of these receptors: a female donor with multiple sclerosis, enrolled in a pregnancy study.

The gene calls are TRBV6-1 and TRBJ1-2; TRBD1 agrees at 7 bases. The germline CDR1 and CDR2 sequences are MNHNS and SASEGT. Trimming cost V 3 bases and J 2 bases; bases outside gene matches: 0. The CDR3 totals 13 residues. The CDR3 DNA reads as TGTGCCAGCAGTGAGGGACAGAACTATGGCTACACCTTC. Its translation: CASSEGQNYGYTF.

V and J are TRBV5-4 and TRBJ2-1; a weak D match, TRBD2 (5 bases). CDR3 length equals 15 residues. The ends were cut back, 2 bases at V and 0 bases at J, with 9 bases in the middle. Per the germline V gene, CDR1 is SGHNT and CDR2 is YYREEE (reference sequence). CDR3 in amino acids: CASSLSGGSYNEQFF. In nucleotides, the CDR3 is TGTGCCAGCAGCTTAAGCGGAGGCTCCTACAATGAGCAGTTCTTC.

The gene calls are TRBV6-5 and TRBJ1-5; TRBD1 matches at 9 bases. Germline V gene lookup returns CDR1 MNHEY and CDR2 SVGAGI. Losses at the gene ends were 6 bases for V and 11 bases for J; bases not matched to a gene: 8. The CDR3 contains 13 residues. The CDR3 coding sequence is TGTGCCAGCAGCAGGACAGGGGACCAGGCCCAGCATTTT. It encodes CASSRTGDQAQHF.

The CDR3 DNA sequence: TGTGCCAGCAGCCCCGGTCGGCACAGGCAACCTGTATGTAATCAGCCCCAGCATTTT. This encodes CASSPGRHRQPVCNQPQHF. The chain employs TRBV14 and TRBJ1-5, with D perhaps matching TRBD1 (5 bases). The length of the CDR3 is 19 residues. Per the germline V gene, CDR1 is SGHDN and CDR2 is FVKESK. Deletions cut 4 bases from V and 4 bases from J, with 26 bases between. The full variable domain, completed using reference TRBV14 and TRBJ1-5, is EAGVTQFPSHSVIEKGQTVTLRCDPISGHDNLYWYRRVMGKEIKFLLHFVKESKQDESGMPNNRFLAERTGGTYSTLKVQPAELEDSGVYFCASSPGRHRQPVCNQPQHFGDGTRLSIL.

CDR3 loop: CASSLQGRSSGNTIYF. In nucleotides, the CDR3 is TGTGCCAGCAGTCTACAGGGGCGCAGCTCTGGAAACACCATATATTTT. This sequence joins TRBV11-3 and TRBJ1-3; 7 bases fit TRBD1. The CDR3 covers 16 residues. CDR1 is SGHNT, CDR2 YENEEA, per germline. V trimming: 6 bases; J trimming: 0 bases; junction bases outside the gene matches: 8.

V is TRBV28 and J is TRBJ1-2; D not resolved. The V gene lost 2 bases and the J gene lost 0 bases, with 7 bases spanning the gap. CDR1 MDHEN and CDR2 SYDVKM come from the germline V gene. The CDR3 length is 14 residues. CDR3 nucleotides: TGTGCCAGCAGTTTACTCTTAGCTAACTATGGCTACACCTTC. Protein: CASSLLLANYGYTF.

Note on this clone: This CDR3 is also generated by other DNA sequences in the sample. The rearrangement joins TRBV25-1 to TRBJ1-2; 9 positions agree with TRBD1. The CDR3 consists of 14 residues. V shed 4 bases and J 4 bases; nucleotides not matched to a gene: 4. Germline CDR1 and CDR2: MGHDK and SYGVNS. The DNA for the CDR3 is TGTGCCAGCAGTGGAGGGACAGGGATCTATGGCTACACCTTC. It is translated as CASSGGTGIYGYTF.